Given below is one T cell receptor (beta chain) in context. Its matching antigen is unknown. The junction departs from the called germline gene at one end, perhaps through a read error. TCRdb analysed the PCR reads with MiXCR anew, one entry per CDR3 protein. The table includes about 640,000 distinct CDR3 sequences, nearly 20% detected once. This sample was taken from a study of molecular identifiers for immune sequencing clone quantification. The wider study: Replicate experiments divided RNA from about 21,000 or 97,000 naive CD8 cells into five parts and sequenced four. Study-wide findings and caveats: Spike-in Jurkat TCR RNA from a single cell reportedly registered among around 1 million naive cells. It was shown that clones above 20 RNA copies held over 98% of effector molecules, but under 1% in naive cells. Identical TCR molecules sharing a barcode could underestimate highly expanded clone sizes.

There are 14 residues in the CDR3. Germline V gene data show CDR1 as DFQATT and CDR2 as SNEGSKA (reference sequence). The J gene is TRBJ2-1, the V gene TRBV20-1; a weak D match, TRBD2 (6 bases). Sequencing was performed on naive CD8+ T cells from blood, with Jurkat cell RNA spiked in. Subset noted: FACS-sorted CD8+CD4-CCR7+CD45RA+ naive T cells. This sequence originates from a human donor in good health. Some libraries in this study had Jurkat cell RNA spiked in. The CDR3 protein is CSARDGGAYSEQFF. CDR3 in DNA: TGCAGTGCTAGAGATGGCGGGGCGTACAGTGAGCAGTTCTTC.